The 11 T cell receptor beta chains in this list originate from one sample, sequenced in a study of T cell responses to AZD1222 COVID-19 vaccine. Produced via immunoSEQ multiplex PCR; TCRdb's table is partial and in-frame only. The repertoire holds tens of thousands of clones, with just over 90% as singletons. Sample: peripheral blood, taken on day 0 of AZD1222 vaccination. The receptors stem from an adult in good health.

The rearrangement links TRBV7-6 to TRBJ1-2; 7 nucleotides line up with TRBD1. From germline, CDR1 is SGHVS and CDR2 FNYEAQ. This CDR3 spans 15 amino acids. V lost 5 bases, J lost 7 bases, and 13 bases stayed unmatched. The CDR3 region has the DNA TGTGCCAGCAGCCCCCGACAGGGTGGGGTTACTGGCTACACCTTC. Its protein is CASSPRQGGVTGYTF.

CDR3 loop: CASSYSGQPNSPLHF. CDR3 in DNA: TGTGCCAGCAGTTACTCGGGACAGCCAAATTCACCCCTCCACTTT. V and J are TRBV6-5 and TRBJ1-6, with 7 bases matching TRBD1. V gave up 0 bases and J gave up 7 bases; unmatched junction bases: 3. This CDR3 comprises 15 residues. Germline CDR1 reads MNHEY; CDR2 reads SVGAGI.

This sequence joins TRBV5-4 and TRBJ2-3; the match to TRBD2 covers 12 bases. The junction had 9 bases not matched to a gene; V was cut back by 6 bases and J by 1 base. CDR3 size: 17 residues. Germline V gene sequence: CDR1 SGHNT, CDR2 YYREEE (reference sequence). DNA of the CDR3: TGTGCCAGCAAGGGGCTAGCGGGAGGGCCGGGCACAGATACGCAGTATTTT. Protein sequence: CASKGLAGGPGTDTQYF.

The chain links TRBV5-1 to TRBJ2-1; 13 bases are shared with TRBD2. Germline V gene data show CDR1 as SGHRS and CDR2 as YFSETQ. The CDR3 loop spans 15 amino acids. The junction had 8 bases not matched to a gene; V was cut back by 9 bases and J by 5 bases. CDR3 coding DNA: TGCGCCACCTTGCCCGGGACTAGCGGGGACAATGAGCAGTTCTTC. It codes for CATLPGTSGDNEQFF.

The chain couples TRBV19 to TRBJ2-7; 8 bases line up with TRBD2. V lost 5 bases and J lost 5; bases outside the gene matches: 14. From germline, CDR1 is LNHDA and CDR2 SQIVND (reference sequence). The CDR3 loop spans 16 amino acids. Written as DNA, the CDR3 is TGTGCCAGTAGTCCCCCTAAGGTAGCGGGATTGGACGAGCAGTACTTC. Translated: CASSPPKVAGLDEQYF.

The J gene is TRBJ2-1, the V gene TRBV30; D is unresolved. The CDR3 loop spans 12 amino acids. The germline V and J ends were trimmed by 0 bases and 5 bases, with 5 bases remaining between them. Germline V gives CDR1 GTSNPN, CDR2 SVGIG (reference sequence). DNA of the CDR3: TGTGCCTGGAGTGTAGCGCACAATGAGCAGTTCTTC. It specifies CAWSVAHNEQFF.

The chain has TRBV2 and TRBJ2-1; TRBD2 matches 10 bases. Germline CDR1 reads SNHLY; CDR2 reads FYNNEI. This CDR3 is 17 amino acids long. The V and J ends lost 2 bases and 0 bases, in that order; junction bases with no gene match: 4. CDR3 amino acids: CASSEMASGSSYNEQFF. The DNA of the CDR3 is TGTGCCAGCAGTGAAATGGCTAGCGGGAGCTCCTACAATGAGCAGTTCTTC.

This clone was detected only once. The rearrangement uses TRBV29-1 and TRBJ2-5; D possibly corresponds to TRBD2 (6 bases). Germline CDR1 SQVTM, CDR2 ANQGSEA. V was cut by 6 bases and J by 9 bases, with 17 bases left in between. The CDR3 is 12 residues long. CDR3: CSVSSGDSAQYF. For the CDR3, the DNA is TGCAGCGTCAGTTCCGGGGACTCGGCCCAGTACTTC.

This rearrangement joins TRBV19 to TRBJ1-4; TRBD1 is a possible D gene (5 bases). Germline V CDR1 and CDR2: LNHDA, SQIVND (reference sequence). V was trimmed by 1 base and J by 4 bases, leaving 7 bases between them. This CDR3 contains 14 residues. In DNA, the CDR3 is TGTGCCAGTAGTATAGGACAGCTTAATGAAAAACTGTTTTTT. It translates to CASSIGQLNEKLFF.

This clone was detected once. The genes are TRBV2 and TRBJ2-7; 9 bases align to TRBD2. The CDR3 length is 14 residues. From germline, CDR1 is SNHLY and CDR2 FYNNEI. J was trimmed by 3 bases and V by 3 bases; bases with no gene match: 3. Here the CDR3 DNA reads TGTGCCAGCAGTGATCGCGGGAGGGTCTACGAGCAGTACTTC. This codes for CASSDRGRVYEQYF.

The V gene is TRBV7-3, the J gene TRBJ1-1, with D unresolved. Germline-derived CDR1 and CDR2 are SGHTA and FQGTGA. The CDR3 has 15 amino acids. V was shortened by 5 bases and J by 0 bases, with 13 bases between the two germline ends. The CDR3 reads CASSPLNLVNTEAFF. DNA of the CDR3: TGTGCCAGCAGCCCCCTAAATCTGGTGAACACTGAAGCTTTCTTT.